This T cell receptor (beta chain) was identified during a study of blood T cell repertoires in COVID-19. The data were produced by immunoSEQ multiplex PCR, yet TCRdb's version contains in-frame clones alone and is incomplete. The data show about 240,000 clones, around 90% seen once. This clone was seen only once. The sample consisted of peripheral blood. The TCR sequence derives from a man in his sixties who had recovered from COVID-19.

CDR3 DNA sequence: TGTGCCAGCAGCCGGGGACAGGGCGCGGGAGAGACCCAGTACTTC. Its protein product is CASSRGQGAGETQYF. The chain recombines TRBV7-2 with TRBJ2-5; 9 nucleotides match TRBD1. CDR1 SGHTA and CDR2 FQGNSA come from the germline V gene. V lost 5 bases to trimming and J lost 4 bases; unmatched junction nucleotides: 8. CDR3 length: 15 residues. Combining the CDR3 with reference TRBV7-2 and TRBJ2-5 gives the whole variable domain GAGVSQSPSNKVTEKGKDVELRCDPISGHTALYWYRQSLGQGLEFLIYFQGNSAPDKSGLPSDRFSAERTGGSVSTLTIQRTQQEDSAVYLCASSRGQGAGETQYFGPGTRLLVL.